The rows below give T cell receptor beta chains drawn from one sample of a study of blood T cell repertoires in COVID-19. Assay: immunoSEQ multiplex PCR; the TCRdb copy retains only in-frame clones and omits some. Among around 200,000 clones listed, about 80% were seen once. The sequenced material came from peripheral blood. Source of these receptors: a human donor with acute or convalescent COVID-19. The donor label of this sample is uncertain. Each CDR3 is given with its conserved first and last residue. Fields, in order: V gene, clone size, J gene, D gene, CDR3 protein, CDR3 DNA. D genes are given only for firm matches. The size of a clone is reported for some rows only, either as once, few or many, or as a class for expanded clones.

v_call: TRBV6-6
clone_size: few
j_call: TRBJ2-7
d_call: TRBD1
cdr3_aa: CASSADRVYEQYF
cdr3_nt: TGTGCCAGCAGTGCGGACAGGGTCTACGAGCAGTACTTC

v_call: TRBV19
clone_size: .
j_call: TRBJ2-7
d_call: TRBD2
cdr3_aa: CASSMRLAGVRVSYEQYF
cdr3_nt: TGTGCCAGTAGTATGAGACTAGCGGGAGTAAGGGTCTCCTACGAGCAGTACTTC

v_call: TRBV30
clone_size: once
j_call: TRBJ2-5
d_call: TRBD2
cdr3_aa: CAWIGLAGVETQYF
cdr3_nt: TGTGCCTGGATCGGACTAGCGGGAGTAGAGACCCAGTACTTC

v_call: TRBV28
clone_size: .
j_call: TRBJ1-2
d_call: TRBD1
cdr3_aa: CASSVGTGLIYGYTF
cdr3_nt: TGTGCCAGCAGTGTCGGGACAGGCCTTATCTATGGCTACACCTTC

v_call: TRBV28
clone_size: .
j_call: TRBJ1-2
d_call: .
cdr3_aa: CASSLRQPNYGYTF
cdr3_nt: TGTGCCAGCAGTTTGAGACAGCCGAACTATGGCTACACCTTC

v_call: TRBV2
clone_size: .
j_call: TRBJ1-1
d_call: .
cdr3_aa: CASKGEDTEAFF
cdr3_nt: TGTGCCAGCAAAGGGGAAGACACTGAAGCTTTCTTT

v_call: TRBV5-6
clone_size: .
j_call: TRBJ2-3
d_call: TRBD1
cdr3_aa: CASSLVNRGGDTQYF
cdr3_nt: TGTGCCAGCAGCTTGGTTAACAGGGGTGGAGATACGCAGTATTTT

v_call: TRBV25-1
clone_size: .
j_call: TRBJ2-3
d_call: .
cdr3_aa: CASSDASPPGADTQYF
cdr3_nt: TGTGCCAGCAGCGACGCCTCCCCTCCGGGAGCAGATACGCAGTATTTT

v_call: TRBV30
clone_size: .
j_call: TRBJ1-4
d_call: TRBD1
cdr3_aa: CAWSDWDRGREKLFF
cdr3_nt: TGTGCCTGGAGTGACTGGGACAGGGGAAGAGAAAAACTGTTTTTT

v_call: TRBV5-1
clone_size: .
j_call: TRBJ2-1
d_call: TRBD2
cdr3_aa: CASSLPSGNEQFF
cdr3_nt: TGCGCCAGCAGCTTGCCTAGCGGGAATGAGCAGTTCTTC

v_call: TRBV15
clone_size: .
j_call: TRBJ2-2
d_call: .
cdr3_aa: CATSREVKGGKTGELFF
cdr3_nt: TGTGCCACCAGCAGAGAAGTCAAGGGGGGGAAAACCGGGGAGCTGTTTTTT

v_call: TRBV6-5
clone_size: .
j_call: TRBJ1-5
d_call: .
cdr3_aa: CASSYAAGPLDQPQHF
cdr3_nt: TGTGCCAGCAGTTACGCAGCGGGCCCCCTGGATCAGCCCCAGCATTTT

v_call: TRBV6-5
clone_size: .
j_call: TRBJ1-5
d_call: TRBD1
cdr3_aa: CASRITGGGQPQHF
cdr3_nt: TGTGCCAGCAGGATCACAGGGGGCGGTCAGCCCCAGCATTTT

v_call: TRBV28
clone_size: .
j_call: TRBJ1-1
d_call: .
cdr3_aa: CASSLTGNTEAFF
cdr3_nt: TGTGCCAGCAGTTTGACAGGGAACACTGAAGCTTTCTTT

v_call: TRBV7-9
clone_size: .
j_call: TRBJ1-2
d_call: .
cdr3_aa: CASSSPQGGMGYGYTF
cdr3_nt: TGTGCCAGCAGCTCCCCCCAAGGGGGAATGGGGTATGGCTACACCTTC

v_call: TRBV5-1
clone_size: .
j_call: TRBJ2-1
d_call: .
cdr3_aa: CASIPDRSDYNEQFF
cdr3_nt: TGCGCCAGCATCCCAGATCGATCAGATTACAATGAGCAGTTCTTC

v_call: TRBV7-2
clone_size: .
j_call: TRBJ2-7
d_call: TRBD2
cdr3_aa: CASTQGRGAHEQYF
cdr3_nt: TGTGCCAGCACGCAGGGGCGGGGGGCCCACGAGCAGTACTTC

v_call: TRBV11-2
clone_size: .
j_call: TRBJ2-3
d_call: .
cdr3_aa: CASSLTDTQYF
cdr3_nt: TGTGCCAGCAGCCTAACAGATACGCAGTATTTT

v_call: TRBV6-4
clone_size: .
j_call: TRBJ2-1
d_call: .
cdr3_aa: CASSDRALGGNEQFF
cdr3_nt: TGTGCCAGCAGTGACAGGGCCCTAGGGGGTAATGAGCAGTTCTTC

v_call: TRBV4-1
clone_size: .
j_call: TRBJ1-2
d_call: .
cdr3_aa: CASSHRDNSNYGYTF
cdr3_nt: TGCGCCAGCAGCCACCGGGACAACTCTAACTATGGCTACACCTTC

v_call: TRBV6-5
clone_size: .
j_call: TRBJ1-1
d_call: TRBD1
cdr3_aa: CASSRTGDTEAFF
cdr3_nt: TGTGCCAGCAGCCGGACAGGGGACACTGAAGCTTTCTTT

v_call: TRBV6-1
clone_size: .
j_call: TRBJ1-2
d_call: .
cdr3_aa: CASSEGLLYGYTF
cdr3_nt: TGTGCCAGCAGTGAAGGACTTCTCTATGGCTACACCTTC

v_call: TRBV27
clone_size: .
j_call: TRBJ1-6
d_call: .
cdr3_aa: CASSLHNSPLHF
cdr3_nt: TGTGCCAGCAGTCTCCATAATTCACCCCTCCACTTT

v_call: TRBV4-2
clone_size: .
j_call: TRBJ2-1
d_call: TRBD2
cdr3_aa: CASSQDLASGSYNEQFF
cdr3_nt: TGTGCCAGCAGCCAAGATCTGGCTAGCGGTTCCTACAATGAGCAGTTCTTC

v_call: TRBV6-5
clone_size: .
j_call: TRBJ1-2
d_call: TRBD1
cdr3_aa: CASSYSPGQGKGYTF
cdr3_nt: TGTGCCAGCAGTTACTCGCCGGGACAGGGTAAAGGCTACACCTTC

v_call: TRBV19
clone_size: .
j_call: TRBJ1-4
d_call: TRBD1
cdr3_aa: CASSSLTGPNEKLFF
cdr3_nt: TGTGCCAGTAGTAGCTTGACAGGGCCTAATGAAAAACTGTTTTTT

v_call: TRBV7-6
clone_size: .
j_call: TRBJ2-1
d_call: TRBD1
cdr3_aa: CASSLAAGGYNEQFF
cdr3_nt: TGTGCCAGCAGCTTAGCGGCAGGGGGCTACAATGAGCAGTTCTTC

v_call: TRBV6-4
clone_size: .
j_call: TRBJ2-1
d_call: TRBD2
cdr3_aa: CASSDSPAGGTDEQFF
cdr3_nt: TGTGCCAGCAGTGACTCTCCAGCGGGGGGAACCGATGAGCAGTTCTTC

v_call: TRBV1
clone_size: many
j_call: TRBJ1-3
d_call: .
cdr3_aa: CTSSQDDRHDRDRGNTIYF
cdr3_nt: TGCACCAGCAGCCAAGATGATCGGCATGACAGAGACCGTGGAAACACCATATATTTT

v_call: TRBV7-8
clone_size: .
j_call: TRBJ2-7
d_call: TRBD2
cdr3_aa: CASSLGASGEYF
cdr3_nt: TGTGCCAGCAGCTTAGGGGCTAGCGGGGAGTACTTC